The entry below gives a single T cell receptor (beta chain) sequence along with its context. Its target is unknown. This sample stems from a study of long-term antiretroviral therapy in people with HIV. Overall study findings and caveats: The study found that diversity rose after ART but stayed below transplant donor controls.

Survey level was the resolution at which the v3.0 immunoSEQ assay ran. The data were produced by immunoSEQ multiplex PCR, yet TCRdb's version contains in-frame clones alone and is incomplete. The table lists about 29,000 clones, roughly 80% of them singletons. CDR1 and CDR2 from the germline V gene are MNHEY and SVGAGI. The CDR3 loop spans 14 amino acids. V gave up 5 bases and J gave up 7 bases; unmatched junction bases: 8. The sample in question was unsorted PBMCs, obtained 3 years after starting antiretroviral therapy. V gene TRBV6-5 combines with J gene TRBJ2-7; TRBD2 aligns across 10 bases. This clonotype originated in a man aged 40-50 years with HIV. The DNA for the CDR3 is TGTGCCAGCAGTCAGACTAGCGGGCGTAGAGAGCAGTACTTC. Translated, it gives CASSQTSGRREQYF.